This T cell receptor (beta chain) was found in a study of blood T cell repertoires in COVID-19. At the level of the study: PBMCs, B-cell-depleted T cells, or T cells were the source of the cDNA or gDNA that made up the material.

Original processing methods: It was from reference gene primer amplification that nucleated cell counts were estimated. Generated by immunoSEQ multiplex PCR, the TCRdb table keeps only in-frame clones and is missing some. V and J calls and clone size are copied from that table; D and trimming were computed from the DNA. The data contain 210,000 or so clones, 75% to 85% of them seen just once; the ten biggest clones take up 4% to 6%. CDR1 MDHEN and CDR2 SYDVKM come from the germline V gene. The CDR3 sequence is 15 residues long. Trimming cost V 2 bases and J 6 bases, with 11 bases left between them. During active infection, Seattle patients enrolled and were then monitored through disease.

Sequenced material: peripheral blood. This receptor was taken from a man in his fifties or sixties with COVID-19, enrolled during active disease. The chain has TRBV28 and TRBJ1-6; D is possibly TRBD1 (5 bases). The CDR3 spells CASSLPGGGNSPLHF. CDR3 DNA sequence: TGTGCCAGCAGTTTACCGGGCGGGGGTAATTCACCCCTCCACTTT.